The 6 T cell receptor beta chains listed next were all sequenced from one sample in a study of blood T cell repertoires in COVID-19. Sequenced by immunoSEQ multiplex PCR; TCRdb stores in-frame clones only, minus some. Among under 200,000 clones listed, 89% were seen once. Specimen: PBMCs or T cells enriched from blood (not recorded which). The receptors derive from a woman between 18 and 30 years old who had recovered from COVID-19.

The J gene is TRBJ2-7, the V gene TRBV18; the match to TRBD2 covers 9 bases. Germline trimming cut 5 bases from V and 4 bases from J; bases unmatched to any gene: 9. Germline CDR1 and CDR2: KGHSH and LQKENI. The CDR3 extends over 15 amino acids. CDR3 DNA sequence: TGTGCCAGCTCATTCCGACTAGCGGTTGGGTACGAGCAGTACTTC. This encodes CASSFRLAVGYEQYF.

V and J are TRBV5-1 and TRBJ2-1, with 8 bases identical to TRBD2. Germline V gene sequence: CDR1 SGHRS, CDR2 YFSETQ. This CDR3 region has 15 residues. V lost 9 bases to trimming and J lost 5 bases; unmatched junction nucleotides: 13. CDR3 nucleotides: TGCGCCACCTCGCGAGGACTAGCTCCCGACAATGAGCAGTTCTTC. Amino acids: CATSRGLAPDNEQFF.

The gene calls are TRBV27 and TRBJ2-7; 7 bases agree with TRBD2. The CDR3 sequence is 14 residues long. The germline gives CDR1 MNHEY, CDR2 SMNVEV (reference sequence). The V segment lost 6 bases and the J segment 6 bases; nucleotides outside the gene matches: 11. The CDR3 DNA reads as TGTGCCAGCAGGACGGGGGGTGCGTTTCCCGAGCAGTACTTC. Encoded protein: CASRTGGAFPEQYF.

The chain couples TRBV28 to TRBJ2-5; 7 nucleotides line up with TRBD1. CDR1 is MDHEN, CDR2 SYDVKM, per germline. V lost 5 bases to trimming and J lost 5 bases; unmatched junction nucleotides: 23. This CDR3 has 19 residues. The CDR3 reads CASSTRITTRQGVPETQYF. Written as DNA, the CDR3 is TGTGCCAGCAGTACACGAATCACCACCCGACAGGGTGTGCCGGAGACCCAGTACTTC.

The chain carries TRBV5-4 and TRBJ1-6; tentatively, D is TRBD1 (5 bases). V was cut by 3 bases and J by 7 bases, with 11 bases left in between. CDR1 SGHNT and CDR2 YYREEE come from the germline V gene (reference sequence). The CDR3 loop spans 14 amino acids. DNA of the CDR3: TGTGCCAGCAGCTGGGGGGGGAAGAATTCACCCCTCCACTTT. It codes for CASSWGGKNSPLHF.

The V and J genes are TRBV7-2 and TRBJ1-3; 7 bases are shared with TRBD1. Germline V gene data show CDR1 as SGHTA and CDR2 as FQGNSA. V lost 4 bases, J lost 0 bases, and 0 bases stayed unmatched. The CDR3 runs to 14 residues. The CDR3, as DNA: TGTGCCAGCAGCTGGACAGGCTCTGGAAACACCATATATTTT. This gives the protein CASSWTGSGNTIYF.